The rows below give T cell receptor beta chains drawn from one sample of a study of shared clonotypes between healthy human individuals. Only in-frame clones appear in the TCRdb table, and some are missing; sequencing was by immunoSEQ multiplex PCR. The repertoire holds under 2.5 million clones, with just under 95% as singletons. Sequenced input: naive CD4+ T cells from PBMCs. The receptors here all came from a man younger than 35 in good health. Some clones in this sample may be carry-over from other donors' samples. The CDR3 runs from the conserved cysteine through the conserved F or W. A D gene is named only where the DNA matches it firmly. Size is omitted from some rows. Given values are once, few, many or a class for expanded clones.

v_call	clone_size	j_call	d_call	cdr3_nt	cdr3_aa
TRBV30	-	TRBJ2-1	-	TGTGCCTGGGCACCCTGGGCATCCCCTGGGGTGAATGAGCAGTTCTTC	CAWAPWASPGVNEQFF
TRBV5-1	-	TRBJ1-1	-	TGCGCCAGCAGTCGACGGGACCTGAACACTGAAGCTTTCTTT	CASSRRDLNTEAFF
TRBV7-9	-	TRBJ2-7	-	TGTGCCAGCAGCGTCTGGACAGCCTCCTACGAGCAGTACTTC	CASSVWTASYEQYF
TRBV9	-	TRBJ1-1	TRBD1	TGTGCCAGCAGCGTAGTGGGACAGGGGGCGGACACTGAAGCTTTCTTT	CASSVVGQGADTEAFF
TRBV4-1	-	TRBJ1-6	-	TGCGCCAGCAGCCAGGCAACGAACTGGAATTCACCCCTCCACTTT	CASSQATNWNSPLHF
TRBV27	once	TRBJ2-5	-	TGTGCCAGCGCCCTCCCCGGCCAAGAGACCCAGTACTTC	CASALPGQETQYF
TRBV9	-	TRBJ2-3	-	TGTGCCAGCAGCGTAGGGTCTTACCCGGCAGATACGCAGTATTTT	CASSVGSYPADTQYF
TRBV6-5	-	TRBJ1-2	-	TGTGCCAGCAGTTACTCGTTGCGCTACACCTTC	CASSYSLRYTF
TRBV7-2	-	TRBJ2-7	TRBD1	TGTGCCAGCAGCTTAGCTAGACAGGGAAACTACGAGCAGTACTTC	CASSLARQGNYEQYF
TRBV20-1	-	TRBJ2-7	-	TGCAGTGCTAGTCAGGGCAACGAGCAGTACTTC	CSASQGNEQYF
TRBV5-1	-	TRBJ2-3	TRBD2	TGCGCCAGCAGCTTGGGGCTAGCGGGAGTGGCAGATACGCAGTATTTT	CASSLGLAGVADTQYF
TRBV7-8	-	TRBJ2-7	TRBD2	TGTGCCAGTCATCGGGGGGACGCCTCCTCCTACGAGCAGTACTTC	CASHRGDASSYEQYF
TRBV29-1	-	TRBJ2-7	-	TGCAGCGTTGAAGGCGCCGGGGCAGGTCCCTTGATGGAGCAGTACTTC	CSVEGAGAGPLMEQYF
TRBV5-8	-	TRBJ2-7	TRBD1	TGTGCCAGCCGCAAGACAGGGGGCTCCTACGAGCAGTACTTC	CASRKTGGSYEQYF
TRBV5-1	-	TRBJ2-5	TRBD1	TGCGCCAGCAGCTTGACCCAGGGGGAGGAGACCCAGTACTTC	CASSLTQGEETQYF
TRBV5-6	-	TRBJ2-7	TRBD2	TGTGCCAGCAGCTTGGGAGGGAGCGGGAGGAACTCCTACGAGCAGTACTTC	CASSLGGSGRNSYEQYF
TRBV18	-	TRBJ2-7	-	TGTGCCAGCTCACGGTCTGCTGGCGAGCAGTACTTC	CASSRSAGEQYF
TRBV10-1	-	TRBJ1-1	-	TGCGCCAGCAGTGAGTGGAAGTCCGGGACTGAAGCTTTCTTT	CASSEWKSGTEAFF
TRBV28	-	TRBJ1-2	TRBD1	TGTGCCAGCCTAACAACTACGGACAGGGCTTATGGCTACACCTTC	CASLTTTDRAYGYTF
TRBV4-3	few	TRBJ2-2	-	TGCGCCAGCAGCCAGCACTTAACGAACACCGGGGAGCTGTTTTTT	CASSQHLTNTGELFF
TRBV30	-	TRBJ2-1	TRBD2	TGTGCACGAGCCGGGACTAGCGGGAGGGTAGAGCAGTTCTTC	CARAGTSGRVEQFF
TRBV5-6	-	TRBJ2-5	-	TGTGCCAGCAGCCCGACAGGCAACGGAGAGACCCAGTACTTC	CASSPTGNGETQYF
TRBV7-2	-	TRBJ2-1	-	TGTGCCAGCAGCTTATGGCTGGGCAATGAGCAGTTCTTC	CASSLWLGNEQFF
TRBV28	-	TRBJ2-2	-	TGTGCCACCTTTAATCCAGGGAGCACCGGGGAGCTGTTTTTT	CATFNPGSTGELFF
TRBV7-6	-	TRBJ2-3	-	TGTGCCAGCAGCCCTCGGAGGACTAGCACAGATACGCAGTATTTT	CASSPRRTSTDTQYF
TRBV7-3	-	TRBJ2-1	-	TGTGCCAGCAGCTACCTCTCGGGGGCCTACAATGAGCAGTTCTTC	CASSYLSGAYNEQFF
TRBV28	-	TRBJ2-1	-	TGTGCCACCACCCGTTCCGGGGCCTACAATGAGCAGTTCTTC	CATTRSGAYNEQFF
TRBV28	-	TRBJ1-4	-	TGTGCCAGCAGCCGGGACCGTAATGAAAAACTGTTTTTT	CASSRDRNEKLFF
TRBV25-1	-	TRBJ2-4	-	TGTGCCAGCAGTGAGAGCCTGCCTGTCGGCATTCAGTACTTC	CASSESLPVGIQYF
TRBV5-1	-	TRBJ1-4	-	TGCGCCAGCAGGGGCTTAGTTAATGAAAAACTGTTTTTT	CASRGLVNEKLFF
TRBV7-2	-	TRBJ2-2	-	TGTGCCAGCAGCTTGTTGGGTAGAGGGAGGGGGGAGCTGTTTTTT	CASSLLGRGRGELFF
TRBV6-5	-	TRBJ2-7	-	TGTGCCAGCAGCCAGGGGGGGGCGGGGTCCTACGAGCAGTACTTC	CASSQGGAGSYEQYF
TRBV27	few	TRBJ1-1	-	TGTGCCAGCAGTCAGTCAGAATACACTGAAGCTTTCTTT	CASSQSEYTEAFF
TRBV5-1	-	TRBJ2-1	-	TGCGCCAGCAGCTTGGATTTCCATGAGCAGTTCTTC	CASSLDFHEQFF
TRBV18	-	TRBJ1-2	-	TGTGCCAGCTCACCAGTGGACGACGGTAACTATGGCTACACCTTC	CASSPVDDGNYGYTF
TRBV7-3	-	TRBJ2-1	TRBD2	TGTGCCAGCAGCAGACGGACTAGCGGGGGACCCCACAATGAGCAGTTCTTC	CASSRRTSGGPHNEQFF
TRBV2	-	TRBJ1-4	-	TGTGCCAGCATCGGGACCCAGGGTGAAAAACTGTTTTTT	CASIGTQGEKLFF
TRBV6-6	-	TRBJ2-3	-	TGTGCCAGCAGTTACGGCAGGGGCGTGTTAGTGGATACGCAGTATTTT	CASSYGRGVLVDTQYF
TRBV5-1	-	TRBJ2-7	TRBD2	TGCGCCAGCAGCTTGGTGGGTTCGGGAGGGGGGACCTACGAGCAGTACTTC	CASSLVGSGGGTYEQYF
TRBV7-3	-	TRBJ2-1	-	TGTGCCAGCAGCCTCGGACAGAACTACAATGAGCAGTTCTTC	CASSLGQNYNEQFF
TRBV30	-	TRBJ2-4	TRBD2	TGTGCCGCGGGAGAGTACATTCAGTACTTC	CAAGEYIQYF
TRBV6-5	-	TRBJ2-7	TRBD1	TGTGCCAGCAGCCCCCCGGGACAGGGGTCCTACGAGCAGTACTTC	CASSPPGQGSYEQYF
TRBV28	-	TRBJ1-5	-	TGTGCCAGCAGCCTTAACACTTTTGGCAATCAGCCCCAGCATTTT	CASSLNTFGNQPQHF
TRBV2	-	TRBJ2-1	TRBD2	TGTGCCAGCATCCGATGGGGACTAGCTTACAATGAGCAGTTCTTC	CASIRWGLAYNEQFF
TRBV16	-	TRBJ2-1	TRBD1	TGTGCCAGCAGCCAATCGACAGGGGATACGGGGAGCTCCTACAATGAGCAGTTCTTC	CASSQSTGDTGSSYNEQFF
TRBV15	-	TRBJ2-3	-	TGTGCCACCAGCAGAGATATGGCCAGCGGCACAGATACGCAGTATTTT	CATSRDMASGTDTQYF
TRBV2	-	TRBJ2-3	TRBD2	TGTGCCAGCAGTGCACTAGCGGGAGTGTTCGATACGCAGTATTTT	CASSALAGVFDTQYF
TRBV4-3	-	TRBJ2-2	TRBD1	TGCGCCAGCAGCCAAGACATAACGACAGGGGGAAATACCGGGGAGCTGTTTTTT	CASSQDITTGGNTGELFF
TRBV5-3	-	TRBJ2-2	-	TGTGCCAGAAGCAAAGGGACGAACACCGGGGAGCTGTTTTTT	CARSKGTNTGELFF
TRBV28	once	TRBJ2-7	-	TGTGCCAGCACCCCCTCGAGGGCGGCAGGAGGGGGGGAGCAGTACTTC	CASTPSRAAGGGEQYF
TRBV5-1	-	TRBJ1-2	-	TGCGCCAGCAGCTTGGAAGCTCTGGATGGCTACACCTTC	CASSLEALDGYTF
TRBV27	-	TRBJ2-1	-	TGTGCCAGCGCCAGAGTTCGGGGTGGGCAGTTCTTC	CASARVRGGQFF
TRBV6-5	once	TRBJ1-2	-	TGTGCCAGCAGTTACTCCACGGACATCACCTATGGCTACACCTTC	CASSYSTDITYGYTF
TRBV6-5	-	TRBJ2-7	-	TGTGCCAGCAGTTACGCCAACAGGGTCGGCAACGAGCAGTACTTC	CASSYANRVGNEQYF
TRBV30	-	TRBJ1-3	-	TGTGCCTGGAGTCCCAGCCGGTGGAGGGACACCATATATTTT	CAWSPSRWRDTIYF
TRBV27	-	TRBJ1-5	-	TGTGCCAGCAGTACCCACCGGGACGGCAAAAATCAGCCCCAGCATTTT	CASSTHRDGKNQPQHF
TRBV5-1	-	TRBJ2-5	TRBD2	TGCGCCAGCAGCCCCGGGCCTAGCGGGAGTGGGGAGACCCAGTACTTC	CASSPGPSGSGETQYF